This T cell receptor beta chain was identified during a study of shared clonotypes between healthy human individuals. Turning to this clone: Antigen specificity is unknown.

The CDR3 runs to 14 residues. V lost 8 bases and J lost 2, with 13 bases in between. Per germline, CDR1 MNHNS and CDR2 SASEGT. Whole-study findings and limits: The authors sampled blood alone, and tissue repertoires likely differ.

Sequencing used immunoSEQ multiplex PCR; TCRdb keeps in-frame clones, though not all of them. The sample has millions of clones; 90% to 95% are singletons. Adult donors, all healthy and HIV-negative, had no recent acute infections or vaccinations. Material for sequencing was naive CD4+ T cells sorted from blood. The subset denotes: CD45RA+ positively selected. The chain recombines TRBV6-1 with TRBJ2-1; D is possibly TRBD2 (7 bases). This clonotype was obtained from a man younger than 35 in good health. CDR3 protein: CASGKGGTYNEQFF. In DNA, the CDR3 is TGTGCCAGCGGCAAGGGGGGGACCTACAATGAGCAGTTCTTC.